One sample yielded the 31 T cell receptor beta chains listed below, sequenced in a study of blood T cell repertoires in COVID-19. The table came from immunoSEQ multiplex PCR; TCRdb's copy has only in-frame clones and leaves some out. This sample has some 250,000 clones, with 86% found just once. Source material: peripheral blood. The source is a woman in her twenties or thirties who had recovered from COVID-19.

The chain combines TRBV7-9 with TRBJ1-2; 7 positions agree with TRBD1. The trim removed 10 bases at V and 3 bases at J, leaving 5 bases unmatched. The CDR3 has 12 residues. Germline V gene sequence: CDR1 SEHNR, CDR2 FQNEAQ (reference sequence). The CDR3 protein is CATGGTDYGYTF. DNA of the CDR3: TGTGCCACGGGGGGGACAGACTATGGCTACACCTTC. Looking up the rest from reference TRBV7-9 and TRBJ1-2 gives the full variable domain: DTGVSQNPRHKITKRGQNVTFRCDPISEHNRLYWYRQTLGQGPEFLTYFQNEAQLEKSRLLSDRFSAERPKGSFSTLEIQRTEQGDSAMYLCATGGTDYGYTFGSGTRLTVV.

This chain joins TRBV29-1 and TRBJ1-1; D not certain. Germline V lookup: CDR1 SQVTM, CDR2 ANQGSEA. The CDR3 has 12 amino acids. V shed 5 bases and J shed 2 bases, with 9 bases lying between them. DNA of the CDR3: TGCAGCGTTTTAGTACGCAACACTGAAGCTTTCTTT. Translation gives CSVLVRNTEAFF.

The chain employs TRBV29-1 and TRBJ2-2; possibly TRBD1 for D (5 bases). The V and J ends lost 3 bases and 2 bases respectively, with 7 bases between them. Germline CDR1 and CDR2: SQVTM and ANQGSEA. The CDR3 length is 13 residues. The chain's CDR3 is CSVDRANTGELFF. DNA for the CDR3: TGCAGCGTTGACAGGGCTAACACCGGGGAGCTGTTTTTT.

This clone appeared many times. V and J are TRBV15 and TRBJ2-3, with 11 bases fitting TRBD2. This CDR3 contains 16 residues. J lost 0 bases, V lost 1 base, and 0 bases had no gene match. The V gene's germline CDR1 is LNHNV and CDR2 YYDKDF (reference sequence). This CDR3 reads CATSRGTSGSTDTQYF. CDR3 bases: TGTGCCACCAGCAGAGGGACTAGCGGGAGCACAGATACGCAGTATTTT.

This chain uses TRBV7-2 with TRBJ2-5; TRBD1 agrees at 8 bases. The CDR3 runs to 14 residues. In germline, CDR1 is SGHTA, CDR2 FQGNSA. J lost 3 bases, V lost 5 bases, and 5 bases had no gene match. CDR3 nucleotide sequence: TGTGCCAGCAGCCTAGGGACAGGAGAAGAGACCCAGTACTTC. Amino acid sequence: CASSLGTGEETQYF.

This clone was counted only a few times. The chain employs TRBV6-4 and TRBJ1-1; tentatively, D is TRBD1 (5 bases). The CDR3 is made up of 16 amino acids. Germline CDR1 and CDR2: MRHNA and SNTAGT. With 2 bases removed from V and 0 bases from J, the gap between germline ends came to 13 bases. CDR3 DNA sequence: TGTGCCAGCAGTGACCTGACAGATAAGATGAACACTGAAGCTTTCTTT. Translation: CASSDLTDKMNTEAFF.

The chain is built from TRBV9 and TRBJ2-7; 11 bases line up with TRBD2. This CDR3 has 19 residues. With V trimmed by 0 bases and J by 2 bases, 13 bases remained unmatched. Germline CDR1 reads SGDLS; CDR2 reads YYNGEE. The CDR3 protein is CASSVGVLSGTSGTYEQYF. CDR3 in DNA: TGTGCCAGCAGCGTAGGGGTCCTCAGCGGGACTAGCGGAACCTACGAGCAGTACTTC.

The genes are TRBV6-2 or TRBV6-3 and TRBJ1-2; 12 bases agree with TRBD1. CDR1 and CDR2 from the germline V gene are MNHEY and SVGEGT. V trimming: 2 bases; J trimming: 4 bases; junction bases outside the gene matches: 2. The CDR3 is 15 residues long. In nucleotides, the CDR3 is TGTGCCAGCAGTTACGGGACAGGGGGCGCCTATGGCTACACCTTC. It encodes CASSYGTGGAYGYTF.

The V call is TRBV19, the J call TRBJ1-5, with a weak D call TRBD1 (5 bases). The ends were cut back, 4 bases at V and 7 bases at J, with 14 bases in the middle. The CDR3 spans 14 residues. Germline V gene lookup returns CDR1 LNHDA and CDR2 SQIVND (reference sequence). CDR3 residues: CASSNLRVGQPQHF. Here the CDR3 DNA reads TGTGCCAGTAGTAATCTCAGGGTGGGACAGCCCCAGCATTTT.

V usage is TRBV5-1 and J usage is TRBJ1-4; 8 bases line up with TRBD1. CDR3 length equals 14 residues. V shed 2 bases and J 4 bases; nucleotides not matched to a gene: 1. The V gene's germline CDR1 is SGHRS and CDR2 YFSETQ. In DNA form, the CDR3 reads TGCGCCAGCAGCTTACAGGGGGTTAATGAAAAACTGTTTTTT. Its translation: CASSLQGVNEKLFF.

The chain recombines TRBV4-2 with TRBJ1-6; 7 bases match TRBD1. V was pared by 1 base and J by 7 bases, with 7 bases of the junction left unmatched. The CDR3 runs to 16 residues. Germline CDR1 and CDR2: LGHNA and YNFKEQ. The CDR3 sequence is CASSQGKGAPNSPLHF. CDR3 coding DNA: TGTGCCAGCAGCCAAGGGAAGGGGGCGCCCAATTCACCCCTCCACTTT.

The J gene is TRBJ2-7, the V gene TRBV27, with TRBD2 identical over 9 bases. The CDR3 loop spans 14 amino acids. Germline trimming cut 7 bases from V and 2 bases from J; bases unmatched to any gene: 6. Germline lookup yields CDR1 MNHEY and CDR2 SMNVEV (reference sequence). The CDR3 DNA sequence: TGTGCCAGCATGACGCTAGCGGGACCCTACGAGCAGTACTTC. It translates to CASMTLAGPYEQYF.

The chain combines TRBV19 with TRBJ1-2; D ambiguous. The ends were cut back, 6 bases at V and 6 bases at J, with 14 bases in the middle. The CDR3 sequence is 13 residues long. From germline, CDR1 is LNHDA and CDR2 SQIVND (reference sequence). The CDR3 region is CASRGRGMDGYTF. CDR3 nucleotides: TGTGCCAGTAGGGGTCGGGGTATGGATGGCTACACCTTC.

The CDR3 region is CASSLTAGQGHSGNTIYF. In nucleotides, the CDR3 is TGTGCCAGCAGCTTGACCGCGGGACAGGGCCACTCTGGAAACACCATATATTTT. The chain uses TRBV5-5 and TRBJ1-3; 9 bases match TRBD1. The CDR3 is made up of 18 amino acids. V was pared by 1 base and J by 0 bases, with 8 bases of the junction left unmatched. CDR1 and CDR2 from the germline V gene are SGHKS and YYEKEE (reference sequence). Full variable domain (remainder filled in from reference TRBV5-5 and TRBJ1-3): DAGVTQSPTHLIKTRGQQVTLRCSPISGHKSVSWYQQVLGQGPQFIFQYYEKEERGRGNFPDRFSARQFPNYSSELNVNALLLGDSALYLCASSLTAGQGHSGNTIYFGEGSWLTVV.

The chain employs TRBV5-1 and TRBJ2-7, with 7 positions matching TRBD1. Germline values: CDR1 SGHRS, CDR2 YFSETQ. With 4 bases clipped from V and 5 bases from J, the junction kept 9 bases outside the gene matches. There are 14 residues in the CDR3. The CDR3 region has the DNA TGCGCCAGCAGCCCGGGACAGAATTGGGACGAGCAGTACTTC. It is translated as CASSPGQNWDEQYF.

The V and J genes are TRBV12-3 or TRBV12-4 and TRBJ1-4; D call uncertain. This CDR3 is 13 amino acids long. The V gene lost 2 bases and the J gene lost 8 bases, with 9 bases spanning the gap. The CDR3 region is CASSLFQVEKLFF. The CDR3 bases are TGTGCCAGCAGTTTATTCCAGGTGGAAAAACTGTTTTTT.

The J gene is TRBJ2-5, the V gene TRBV7-2; tentatively, D is TRBD1 (5 bases). Trimming cost V 1 base and J 2 bases, with 11 bases left between them. The germline V gene has CDR1 SGHTA and CDR2 FQGNSA. The CDR3 is 15 residues long. The CDR3 DNA reads TGTGCCAGCAGCTTAGGGGGCCAAGGGCAAGAGACCCAGTACTTC. Translation: CASSLGGQGQETQYF.

The chain is built from TRBV6-5 and TRBJ2-7; the match to TRBD1 covers 8 bases. This CDR3 has 14 residues. Germline CDR1 is MNHEY and CDR2 is SVGAGI. The J segment lost 4 bases and the V segment lost 5 bases, leaving 7 bases of the junction unmatched. The CDR3 is CASSRTDRAYEQYF. CDR3 coding DNA: TGTGCCAGCAGTAGGACGGACAGGGCGTACGAGCAGTACTTC.

The gene calls are TRBV10-3 and TRBJ2-2, with TRBD2 matching over 11 bases. The V gene end was trimmed by 6 bases and the J gene end by 2 bases; junction bases not matched to a gene: 8. The CDR3 runs to 17 residues. The germline CDR1 and CDR2 sequences are ENHRY and SYGVKD. CDR3 sequence reads: CAIRPSSGGTNTGELFF. CDR3 DNA: TGTGCCATCAGACCTTCTAGCGGGGGGACAAACACCGGGGAGCTGTTTTTT.

The chain employs TRBV14 and TRBJ1-1, with D unresolved. CDR1 SGHDN and CDR2 FVKESK come from the germline V gene. There are 15 residues in the CDR3. The ends were cut back, 3 bases at V and 0 bases at J, with 11 bases in the middle. The CDR3 loop reads CASSQKQNMNTEAFF. The DNA for the CDR3 is TGTGCCAGCAGCCAGAAACAGAACATGAACACTGAAGCTTTCTTT. Full variable domain (remainder filled in from reference TRBV14 and TRBJ1-1): EAGVTQFPSHSVIEKGQTVTLRCDPISGHDNLYWYRRVMGKEIKFLLHFVKESKQDESGMPNNRFLAERTGGTYSTLKVQPAELEDSGVYFCASSQKQNMNTEAFFGQGTRLTVV.

In its sample, this clone was seen a few times. V usage is TRBV18 and J usage is TRBJ1-3; tentative D call: TRBD1 (5 bases). Germline CDR1 is KGHSH and CDR2 is LQKENI. The germline V and J ends were trimmed by 4 bases and 0 bases, with 13 bases remaining between them. The CDR3 has 16 amino acids. The CDR3 sequence is CASSLDRFLSGNTIYF. The CDR3 DNA follows: TGTGCCAGCTCACTCGACAGATTTCTCTCTGGAAACACCATATATTTT. Based on the CDR3 plus reference TRBV18 and TRBJ1-3, the full variable domain is NAGVMQNPRHLVRRRGQEARLRCSPMKGHSHVYWYRQLPEEGLKFMVYLQKENIIDESGMPKERFSAEFPKEGPSILRIQQVVRGDSAAYFCASSLDRFLSGNTIYFGEGSWLTVV.

V usage is TRBV11-2 and J usage is TRBJ2-2; D ambiguous. Looked up from germline, CDR1 is SGHAT and CDR2 is FQNNGV. Trimming cost V 6 bases and J 1 base, with 6 bases left between them. The CDR3 is made up of 13 amino acids. The CDR3 sequence: CASRPRNTGELFF. CDR3 DNA: TGTGCCAGCAGGCCCAGGAACACCGGGGAGCTGTTTTTT.

The chain links TRBV5-4 to TRBJ1-2, with D maybe TRBD1 (5 bases). This CDR3 comprises 18 residues. Germline CDR1 SGHNT, CDR2 YYREEE (reference sequence). Between the trimmed V and J ends, which lost 0 bases and 6 bases, there was a span of 24 bases. In DNA, the CDR3 is TGTGCCAGCAGCTTGGATTACAACAGGCCAAGGCAGAAGAATGGCTACACCTTC. Amino acid sequence: CASSLDYNRPRQKNGYTF.

This chain links TRBV3-1 (or the pseudogene TRBV3-2) with TRBJ1-2, with D hard to call. The CDR3 extends over 14 amino acids. CDR1 and CDR2 from the germline V gene are LGHDT and YNNKEL (reference sequence). V gave up 0 bases and J gave up 4 bases, with 9 bases separating them. The CDR3 region has the DNA TGTGCCAGCAGCCAAGAGGTTGGTAGCTATGGCTACACCTTC. Its translation: CASSQEVGSYGYTF.

This rearrangement joins TRBV5-4 to TRBJ2-1, with 9 bases aligning to TRBD1. The CDR3 length is 17 residues. CDR1 is SGHNT, CDR2 YYREEE, per germline (reference sequence). V was pared by 6 bases and J by 6 bases, with 16 bases of the junction left unmatched. In DNA form, the CDR3 reads TGTGCCAGCACCCTAACTCCGACCGGGACAGGGTTCAATGAGCAGTTCTTC. This gives the protein CASTLTPTGTGFNEQFF.

The rearrangement links TRBV4-1 to TRBJ2-5; 10 bases line up with TRBD1. The CDR3 is 19 amino acids. The ends lost 2 bases at V and 2 bases at J; junction bases unmatched: 14. Germline loops: CDR1 MGHRA, CDR2 YSYEKL. CDR3 protein: CASSQQTGGAGIVQETQYF. CDR3 in DNA: TGCGCCAGCAGCCAACAGACAGGGGGCGCAGGAATAGTACAAGAGACCCAGTACTTC.

The J gene is TRBJ2-5, the V gene TRBV9, with 8 bases that match TRBD1. The CDR3 runs 14 residues. Looked up from germline, CDR1 is SGDLS and CDR2 is YYNGEE. The junction had 6 bases not matched to a gene; V was cut back by 3 bases and J by 5 bases. The CDR3 DNA reads as TGTGCCAGCAGCGAGGGGGACAGGCGGGAGACCCAGTACTTC. It translates to CASSEGDRRETQYF.

The chain employs TRBV6-4 and TRBJ2-3; TRBD2 matches 7 bases. CDR1 is MRHNA and CDR2 is SNTAGT in the germline V gene. The CDR3 contains 14 residues. Losses at the gene ends were 8 bases for V and 2 bases for J; bases not matched to a gene: 7. The CDR3 DNA is TGTGCCAGCTCCCCCCGGGGGGTCACAGATACGCAGTATTTT. This sequence encodes CASSPRGVTDTQYF.

In its sample, this clone was seen a few times. The chain is built from TRBV19 and TRBJ2-1; D unresolved. Per the germline V gene, CDR1 is LNHDA and CDR2 is SQIVND (reference sequence). The CDR3 totals 14 residues. The V end lost 7 bases, the J end lost 5 bases, and 15 bases lay between the germline ends. CDR3 sequence (DNA): TGTGCCAGTACCAACATCCATGGCAACAATGAGCAGTTCTTC. This sequence encodes CASTNIHGNNEQFF.

This clone was picked up one time. The gene calls are TRBV18 and TRBJ2-5, with TRBD2 identical over 8 bases. Trimming cost V 1 base and J 5 bases; bases outside gene matches: 15. This CDR3 has 18 residues. Germline V gene sequence: CDR1 KGHSH, CDR2 LQKENI. The CDR3 DNA reads as TGTGCCAGCTCACCACTTTTGGTACTAGCGGCACCTCTCGAGACCCAGTACTTC. It is translated as CASSPLLVLAAPLETQYF.

This chain joins TRBV4-1 and TRBJ2-5; tentative D call: TRBD1 (5 bases). The germline V and J ends were trimmed by 3 bases and 2 bases, with 10 bases remaining between them. Germline values: CDR1 MGHRA, CDR2 YSYEKL. The CDR3 consists of 14 residues. In nucleotides, the CDR3 is TGCGCCAGCAGCCATGTAGGGGTACAAGAGACCCAGTACTTC. It encodes CASSHVGVQETQYF.